Listed below are T cell receptor beta chains from one sample, sequenced in a study of T cell responses to AZD1222 COVID-19 vaccine. Data came from immunoSEQ multiplex PCR; TCRdb stores just in-frame clones and leaves some out. The sample shows around 110,000 clones, about 90% of them seen only once. The material was peripheral blood, obtained 28 days after the second AZD1222 dose. These receptor sequences come from an adult who received the AZD1222 COVID-19 vaccine. Both conserved end residues are part of each CDR3. A D gene is named only where the DNA matches it firmly. The size of a clone is reported for some rows only, either as once, few or many, or as a class for expanded clones.

v_gene: TRBV7-5; abundance: NA; j_gene: TRBJ2-7; d_gene: NA; CDR3nt: TGTGCCAGAAGCTTAAAATCGGGTGGCGACGAGCAGTACTTC; CDR3aa: CARSLKSGGDEQYF
v_gene: TRBV30; abundance: NA; j_gene: TRBJ1-6; d_gene: NA; CDR3nt: TGTGCCTGGAACAGGGAGGGGAATTCACCCCTCCACTTT; CDR3aa: CAWNREGNSPLHF
v_gene: TRBV2; abundance: NA; j_gene: TRBJ1-3; d_gene: NA; CDR3nt: TGTGCCAGCATTCCTAATCGAGGGTTTTCTGGAAACACCATATATTTT; CDR3aa: CASIPNRGFSGNTIYF
v_gene: TRBV7-2; abundance: NA; j_gene: TRBJ1-2; d_gene: NA; CDR3nt: TGTGCCAGCAGCTTAATGGAACAGGGCTACACCTTC; CDR3aa: CASSLMEQGYTF
v_gene: TRBV2; abundance: few; j_gene: TRBJ1-1; d_gene: NA; CDR3nt: TGTGCCAGCAGTTCGACACAAAACACTGAAGCTTTCTTT; CDR3aa: CASSSTQNTEAFF
v_gene: TRBV5-6; abundance: NA; j_gene: TRBJ1-5; d_gene: NA; CDR3nt: TGTGCCAGCAGCTTGGGAGGTCGTCCGCCCCAGCATTTT; CDR3aa: CASSLGGRPPQHF
v_gene: TRBV2; abundance: NA; j_gene: TRBJ1-5; d_gene: TRBD1; CDR3nt: TGTGCCAGCAGTTTGACAGGGAATCAGCCCCAGCATTTT; CDR3aa: CASSLTGNQPQHF
v_gene: TRBV5-1; abundance: NA; j_gene: TRBJ2-1; d_gene: TRBD2; CDR3nt: TGCGCCAGCAGCTTGCAAGCGGGAGGGCCCATTTCCTACAATGAGCAGTTCTTC; CDR3aa: CASSLQAGGPISYNEQFF
v_gene: TRBV27; abundance: NA; j_gene: TRBJ2-3; d_gene: TRBD2; CDR3nt: TGTGCCAGCTTTACTAGCGGGAGGTCGTCAGATACGCAGTATTTT; CDR3aa: CASFTSGRSSDTQYF
v_gene: TRBV25-1; abundance: NA; j_gene: TRBJ1-3; d_gene: NA; CDR3nt: TGTGCCAGCAGTGAATCTGGAGGCCCGGGGGGAAACACCATATATTTT; CDR3aa: CASSESGGPGGNTIYF
v_gene: TRBV5-1; abundance: NA; j_gene: TRBJ1-3; d_gene: NA; CDR3nt: TGCGCCAGCAGCTTGTCGTGGGGCAGGGAGCAGTTTGGAAACACCATATATTTT; CDR3aa: CASSLSWGREQFGNTIYF
v_gene: TRBV12-3/TRBV12-4; abundance: once; j_gene: TRBJ2-1; d_gene: NA; CDR3nt: TGTGCCAGCAGTAACACCCCCTACAATGAGCAGTTCTTC; CDR3aa: CASSNTPYNEQFF
v_gene: TRBV30; abundance: NA; j_gene: TRBJ1-6; d_gene: NA; CDR3nt: TGTGCCTGGAAATTGAGGGATTCAGGGGCCCTCCACTTT; CDR3aa: CAWKLRDSGALHF
v_gene: TRBV7-8; abundance: NA; j_gene: TRBJ1-2; d_gene: NA; CDR3nt: TGTGCCAGCAGCCTTCTCGTGACAGGTCAACTCTATGGCTACACCTTC; CDR3aa: CASSLLVTGQLYGYTF
v_gene: TRBV7-9; abundance: NA; j_gene: TRBJ1-2; d_gene: NA; CDR3nt: TGTGCCAGCAGCACCGGGACATCCTATGGCTACACCTTC; CDR3aa: CASSTGTSYGYTF
v_gene: TRBV27; abundance: NA; j_gene: TRBJ1-4; d_gene: TRBD1; CDR3nt: TGTGCCAGCAGTAAACGGCGGACAGGGTTGGATGAAAAACTGTTTTTT; CDR3aa: CASSKRRTGLDEKLFF
v_gene: TRBV12-3/TRBV12-4; abundance: NA; j_gene: TRBJ1-1; d_gene: NA; CDR3nt: TGTGCCAGCACCATAACAGCGTTTGAAGCTTTCTTT; CDR3aa: CASTITAFEAFF
v_gene: TRBV28; abundance: NA; j_gene: TRBJ2-1; d_gene: TRBD2; CDR3nt: TGTGCCAGCAGTTCCCACCAGACTAGCAGCTCCTACAATGAGCAGTTCTTC; CDR3aa: CASSSHQTSSSYNEQFF
v_gene: TRBV18; abundance: NA; j_gene: TRBJ2-5; d_gene: NA; CDR3nt: TGTGCCAGCTCACCGCTGGGGGAGGGGGTCCAAGAGACCCAGTACTTC; CDR3aa: CASSPLGEGVQETQYF
v_gene: TRBV19; abundance: NA; j_gene: TRBJ1-5; d_gene: TRBD1; CDR3nt: TGTGCCAGTAGCCTGGACAGGGGGTATAGGCAGCCCCAGCATTTT; CDR3aa: CASSLDRGYRQPQHF
v_gene: TRBV18; abundance: NA; j_gene: TRBJ1-5; d_gene: NA; CDR3nt: TGTGCCAGCTCACCTACAGGGCAGGGTGATCAGCCCCAGCATTTT; CDR3aa: CASSPTGQGDQPQHF
v_gene: TRBV2; abundance: NA; j_gene: TRBJ1-1; d_gene: NA; CDR3nt: TGTGCCAGCACCCAAAGGACAGATATGGTCACTGAAGCTTTCTTT; CDR3aa: CASTQRTDMVTEAFF
v_gene: TRBV19; abundance: NA; j_gene: TRBJ1-2; d_gene: NA; CDR3nt: TGTGCCAGTAGTATGTCCCTCGACAGCTATGGCTACACCTTC; CDR3aa: CASSMSLDSYGYTF
v_gene: TRBV9; abundance: NA; j_gene: TRBJ2-7; d_gene: TRBD2; CDR3nt: TGTGCCAGCAGCGTAGCCTCTAGCGGGTACTACGAGCAGTACTTC; CDR3aa: CASSVASSGYYEQYF
v_gene: TRBV5-4; abundance: NA; j_gene: TRBJ1-2; d_gene: NA; CDR3nt: TGTGCCAGCAGTTACACTGATAACTATGGCTACACCTTC; CDR3aa: CASSYTDNYGYTF
v_gene: TRBV25-1; abundance: NA; j_gene: TRBJ1-1; d_gene: NA; CDR3nt: TGTGCCAGCAGCCAAGACGGAAAGAACACTGAAGCTTTCTTT; CDR3aa: CASSQDGKNTEAFF
v_gene: TRBV15; abundance: many; j_gene: TRBJ2-3; d_gene: TRBD2; CDR3nt: TGTGCCACCAGCAGGGGACAGCGGGAGGCAACAGATACGCAGTATTTT; CDR3aa: CATSRGQREATDTQYF
v_gene: TRBV2; abundance: NA; j_gene: TRBJ2-1; d_gene: TRBD2; CDR3nt: TGTGCCAGCACGGGAAGGCTAGCGGGAGTGAATGAGCAGTTCTTC; CDR3aa: CASTGRLAGVNEQFF
v_gene: TRBV5-1; abundance: NA; j_gene: TRBJ2-5; d_gene: NA; CDR3nt: TGCGCCAGCAGCTCTCCAAGGGGCAGGGGCTTAGGAGAGACCCAGTACTTC; CDR3aa: CASSSPRGRGLGETQYF
v_gene: TRBV5-1; abundance: NA; j_gene: TRBJ2-7; d_gene: TRBD1; CDR3nt: TGCGCCAGCAGCTTGACAGGGGAACCCTACGAGCAGTACTTC; CDR3aa: CASSLTGEPYEQYF